What follows describes a single T cell receptor (beta chain). Using its own MiXCR run on the 5' RACE reads, TCRdb lists one record per CDR3 protein. The profile shows about 350,000 distinct CDR3 sequences, roughly an eighth of them singletons. This record belongs to a study of T-cell memory formation after mild COVID-19. V lost 0 bases and J lost 2, with 20 bases in between. CDR3 length: 18 residues. Germline CDR1 reads MNHEY; CDR2 reads SVGEGT. The source is a man younger than 35 who had mild COVID-19 (a few samples of this study predate the infection). Cell type and time point are not known. Input material: PBMCs or a T cell subset sorted from them (not recorded which). The chain joins TRBV6-2 or TRBV6-3 to TRBJ2-7, with D unresolved. The CDR3 region is CASSYSMIDGFSTYEQYF. CDR3 in DNA: TGTGCCAGCAGTTACTCGATGATAGACGGATTTTCAACCTACGAGCAGTACTTC.